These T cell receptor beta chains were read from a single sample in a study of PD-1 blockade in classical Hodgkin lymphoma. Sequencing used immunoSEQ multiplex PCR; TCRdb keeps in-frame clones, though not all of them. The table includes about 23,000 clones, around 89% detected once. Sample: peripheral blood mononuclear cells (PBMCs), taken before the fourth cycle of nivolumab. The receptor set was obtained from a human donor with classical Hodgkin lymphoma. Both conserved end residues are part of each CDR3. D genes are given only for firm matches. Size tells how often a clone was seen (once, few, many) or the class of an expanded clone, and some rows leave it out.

CDR3 DNA: TGTGCCACCAGAGGTGACGGGAACACTGAAGCTTTCTTT
CDR3 protein: CATRGDGNTEAFF
V gene: TRBV28
D gene: -
J gene: TRBJ1-1
clone size: -
CDR3 length: 13

CDR3 DNA: TGTGCCAGCAGCTTAGCCTCAGGAAGGCGGAATCAGCCCCAGCATTTT
CDR3 protein: CASSLASGRRNQPQHF
V gene: TRBV7-2
D gene: -
J gene: TRBJ1-5
clone size: few
CDR3 length: 16

CDR3 DNA: TGCGCCAGCTCCCAGGACAGCCGTGAAGCTTTCTTT
CDR3 protein: CASSQDSREAFF
V gene: TRBV10-2
D gene: -
J gene: TRBJ1-1
clone size: -
CDR3 length: 12

CDR3 DNA: TGTGCCAGCAGTAAGACTAACTATGGCTACACCTTC
CDR3 protein: CASSKTNYGYTF
V gene: TRBV6-5
D gene: -
J gene: TRBJ1-2
clone size: -
CDR3 length: 12

CDR3 DNA: TGTGCCAGCAGTGCCCGCTTAGGCCGCCAAGAGACCCAGTACTTC
CDR3 protein: CASSARLGRQETQYF
V gene: TRBV2
D gene: -
J gene: TRBJ2-5
clone size: -
CDR3 length: 15

CDR3 DNA: TGTGCCAGCGGGGACAGGGGGAATGAGCAGTTCTTC
CDR3 protein: CASGDRGNEQFF
V gene: TRBV2
D gene: TRBD1
J gene: TRBJ2-1
clone size: -
CDR3 length: 12

CDR3 DNA: TGTGCCAGCTACAGAAAGCCACTCAGCACTGAAGCTTTCTTT
CDR3 protein: CASYRKPLSTEAFF
V gene: TRBV6-5
D gene: -
J gene: TRBJ1-1
clone size: -
CDR3 length: 14

CDR3 DNA: TGTGCCAGCAGTGCGGACAGGGGGCTTGGAGAGACCCAGTACTTC
CDR3 protein: CASSADRGLGETQYF
V gene: TRBV6-1
D gene: TRBD1
J gene: TRBJ2-5
clone size: -
CDR3 length: 15

CDR3 DNA: TGTGCCAGCAGCTTAGGCTCCGGGACCAACTATGGCTACACCTTC
CDR3 protein: CASSLGSGTNYGYTF
V gene: TRBV7-9
D gene: -
J gene: TRBJ1-2
clone size: -
CDR3 length: 15

CDR3 DNA: TGTGCCAGCAGTTACTCGAATGTGGGACATCAGCCCCAGCATTTT
CDR3 protein: CASSYSNVGHQPQHF
V gene: TRBV6-5
D gene: -
J gene: TRBJ1-5
clone size: -
CDR3 length: 15

CDR3 DNA: TGTGCCAGCAAACGCCCACTAGCGGGCTCCTCGCTCCGAGGCACAGATACGCAGTATTTT
CDR3 protein: CASKRPLAGSSLRGTDTQYF
V gene: TRBV5-8
D gene: TRBD2
J gene: TRBJ2-3
clone size: once
CDR3 length: 20

CDR3 DNA: TGCGCCAGCAGCTATGGTCCGTGGGATAGCGGGAGACAGCACGAGCAGTACTTC
CDR3 protein: CASSYGPWDSGRQHEQYF
V gene: TRBV5-1
D gene: TRBD2
J gene: TRBJ2-7
clone size: -
CDR3 length: 18

CDR3 DNA: TGTGCCAGCAGGAATGGACCGAACCAAAACTATGGCTACACCTTC
CDR3 protein: CASRNGPNQNYGYTF
V gene: TRBV7-9
D gene: -
J gene: TRBJ1-2
clone size: -
CDR3 length: 15

CDR3 DNA: TGTGCCTGGAGTGTACTACGGGGAAGGGGAGAGACCCAGTACTTC
CDR3 protein: CAWSVLRGRGETQYF
V gene: TRBV30
D gene: -
J gene: TRBJ2-5
clone size: -
CDR3 length: 15

CDR3 DNA: TGTGCCAGCAGCTTGTCGAGGTACGAGCAGTACTTC
CDR3 protein: CASSLSRYEQYF
V gene: TRBV5-6
D gene: -
J gene: TRBJ2-7
clone size: -
CDR3 length: 12

CDR3 DNA: TGCGCCAGCAGCCTGGGCCCGCCAAGGGGCTTAAATTCACCCCTCCACTTT
CDR3 protein: CASSLGPPRGLNSPLHF
V gene: TRBV4-1
D gene: -
J gene: TRBJ1-6
clone size: few
CDR3 length: 17

CDR3 DNA: TGTGCCAGCAGCTTAGCGTTCGGGGGGCGCGCGGGAGAGACCCAGTACTTC
CDR3 protein: CASSLAFGGRAGETQYF
V gene: TRBV7-9
D gene: -
J gene: TRBJ2-5
clone size: -
CDR3 length: 17

CDR3 DNA: TGTGCCAGCAGCTCGCGACAGGGGGCGGACACTGAAGCTTTCTTT
CDR3 protein: CASSSRQGADTEAFF
V gene: TRBV11-3
D gene: TRBD1
J gene: TRBJ1-1
clone size: -
CDR3 length: 15

CDR3 DNA: TGTGCCAGCAGTTATACGCAGGGTCGCCGCGAGCAGTACTTC
CDR3 protein: CASSYTQGRREQYF
V gene: TRBV6-5
D gene: -
J gene: TRBJ2-7
clone size: -
CDR3 length: 14

CDR3 DNA: TGTGCCAGCAGCCAAGGGGTAACCGGGGAGCTGTTTTTT
CDR3 protein: CASSQGVTGELFF
V gene: TRBV7-3
D gene: -
J gene: TRBJ2-2
clone size: -
CDR3 length: 13

CDR3 DNA: TGCGCCAGCAGCTTGGTGGCGGGAAACACCGGGGAGCTGTTTTTT
CDR3 protein: CASSLVAGNTGELFF
V gene: TRBV5-1
D gene: -
J gene: TRBJ2-2
clone size: -
CDR3 length: 15

CDR3 DNA: TGTGCCAGCAGCTTGGTACAGTCCTTAGGGCCGAATGAAGCTTTCTTT
CDR3 protein: CASSLVQSLGPNEAFF
V gene: TRBV5-6
D gene: -
J gene: TRBJ1-1
clone size: -
CDR3 length: 16

CDR3 DNA: TGTGCCAGCAGCCATCAGGGAGACGTATCCTCCTACGAGCAGTACTTC
CDR3 protein: CASSHQGDVSSYEQYF
V gene: TRBV5-6
D gene: -
J gene: TRBJ2-7
clone size: -
CDR3 length: 16

CDR3 DNA: TGTGCCAGCCCCCTACCACTAGATACGCAGTATTTT
CDR3 protein: CASPLPLDTQYF
V gene: TRBV2
D gene: -
J gene: TRBJ2-3
clone size: -
CDR3 length: 12

CDR3 DNA: TGTGCCAGCCAGGGGAACACCGGGGAGCTGTTTTTT
CDR3 protein: CASQGNTGELFF
V gene: TRBV6-1
D gene: -
J gene: TRBJ2-2
clone size: once
CDR3 length: 12

CDR3 DNA: TGTGCCTGGAGCACTCCGTACCAAGAGACCCAGTACTTC
CDR3 protein: CAWSTPYQETQYF
V gene: TRBV30
D gene: -
J gene: TRBJ2-5
clone size: -
CDR3 length: 13

CDR3 DNA: TGTGCCAGCAGTGAACAGGGAGAAACTAATGAAAAACTGTTTTTT
CDR3 protein: CASSEQGETNEKLFF
V gene: TRBV6-1
D gene: -
J gene: TRBJ1-4
clone size: -
CDR3 length: 15

CDR3 DNA: TGTGCCAGCAGCGCCACCTCAAGTTACGAGCAGTACTTC
CDR3 protein: CASSATSSYEQYF
V gene: TRBV7-9
D gene: -
J gene: TRBJ2-7
clone size: -
CDR3 length: 13

CDR3 DNA: TGTGCCAGCAGTGAATACAGGGAGCAGTATTTT
CDR3 protein: CASSEYREQYF
V gene: TRBV2
D gene: -
J gene: TRBJ2-3
clone size: -
CDR3 length: 11

CDR3 DNA: TGTGCCAGCAGCTTCGGGACAGGAGTCTATGGCTACACCTTC
CDR3 protein: CASSFGTGVYGYTF
V gene: TRBV5-6
D gene: TRBD1
J gene: TRBJ1-2
clone size: -
CDR3 length: 14

CDR3 DNA: TGTGCCAGCAGCTCCCGGTACTCCTACGAGCAGTACTTC
CDR3 protein: CASSSRYSYEQYF
V gene: TRBV5-6
D gene: -
J gene: TRBJ2-7
clone size: -
CDR3 length: 13

CDR3 DNA: TGTGCCAGCAGCCAAGATCAAGTATTCACAGATACGCAGTATTTT
CDR3 protein: CASSQDQVFTDTQYF
V gene: TRBV14
D gene: -
J gene: TRBJ2-3
clone size: -
CDR3 length: 15

CDR3 DNA: TGTGCCAGCACCCTCCGGGACAGGGTTGGTGGCTACACCTTC
CDR3 protein: CASTLRDRVGGYTF
V gene: TRBV2
D gene: TRBD1
J gene: TRBJ1-2
clone size: -
CDR3 length: 14

CDR3 DNA: TGTGCCAGCAGCTTAGTGGTAAGGGGGTACAATGAGCAGTTCTTC
CDR3 protein: CASSLVVRGYNEQFF
V gene: TRBV7-2
D gene: -
J gene: TRBJ2-1
clone size: -
CDR3 length: 15

CDR3 DNA: TGTGCCAGCAGCTTAGCCGGGTCCTATGGCTACACCTTC
CDR3 protein: CASSLAGSYGYTF
V gene: TRBV7-2
D gene: -
J gene: TRBJ1-2
clone size: -
CDR3 length: 13

CDR3 DNA: TGTGCCAGCAGTGCCCTAGCGGGAGCCTACAATGAGCAGTTCTTC
CDR3 protein: CASSALAGAYNEQFF
V gene: TRBV6-4
D gene: TRBD2
J gene: TRBJ2-1
clone size: -
CDR3 length: 15

CDR3 DNA: TGTGCCAGCAGCGGCCAGGGGATTAGCAATCAGCCCCAGCATTTT
CDR3 protein: CASSGQGISNQPQHF
V gene: TRBV6-5
D gene: -
J gene: TRBJ1-5
clone size: -
CDR3 length: 15

CDR3 DNA: TGCAGCGGACGGGACTTCCGGACAGATACGCAGTATTTT
CDR3 protein: CSGRDFRTDTQYF
V gene: TRBV29-1
D gene: -
J gene: TRBJ2-3
clone size: -
CDR3 length: 13

CDR3 DNA: TGTGCCAGCAGCTTAGACGGGCGGGAGGGCCGGGACGAGCAGTACTTC
CDR3 protein: CASSLDGREGRDEQYF
V gene: TRBV11-3
D gene: TRBD2
J gene: TRBJ2-7
clone size: few
CDR3 length: 16

CDR3 DNA: TGTGCCACCAGCAGAGATGTAGCGGGGGGGCAAGAGACCCAGTACTTC
CDR3 protein: CATSRDVAGGQETQYF
V gene: TRBV15
D gene: TRBD2
J gene: TRBJ2-5
clone size: -
CDR3 length: 16